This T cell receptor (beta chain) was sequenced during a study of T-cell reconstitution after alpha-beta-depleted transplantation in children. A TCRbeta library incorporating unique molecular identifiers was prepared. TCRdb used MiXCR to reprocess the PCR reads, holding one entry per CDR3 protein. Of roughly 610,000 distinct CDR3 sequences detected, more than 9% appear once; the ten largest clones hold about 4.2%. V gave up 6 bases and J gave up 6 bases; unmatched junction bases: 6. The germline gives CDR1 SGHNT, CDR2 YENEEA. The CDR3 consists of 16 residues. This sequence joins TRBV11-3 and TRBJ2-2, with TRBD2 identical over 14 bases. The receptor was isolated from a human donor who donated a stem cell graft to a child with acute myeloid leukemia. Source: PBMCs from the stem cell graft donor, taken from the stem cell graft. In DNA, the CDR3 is TGTGCCAGCAGTATGGGACTAGCGGGAGTCCCCGGGGAGCTGTTTTTT. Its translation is CASSMGLAGVPGELFF.